This T cell receptor (beta chain) came from a study of cytomegalovirus exposure and HLA in healthy donors. Study-level points and caveats: Sequencing likely produced, as an artifact, a cluster of highly shared sequence variants.

Germline CDR1 reads SGHRS; CDR2 reads YFSETQ. The CDR3 loop spans 13 amino acids. Trimming removed 4 bases at V and 1 base at J, with 8 bases between. A word on this clone: The antigen is not known.

The study ran its PCR with 60 Vbeta and 13 Jbeta primers. Sequenced by immunoSEQ multiplex PCR; TCRdb stores in-frame clones only, minus some. Of around 210,000 clones listed, over 75% are singletons. The sequencing sample was made of PBMCs. The TCR was taken from a woman aged 25 to 39 in good health and CMV-seronegative. J is TRBJ1-1 and V is TRBV5-1; the D is unclear. In nucleotides, the CDR3 is TGCGCCAGCAGCATGACTAGGAACACTGAAGCTTTCTTT. This encodes CASSMTRNTEAFF.